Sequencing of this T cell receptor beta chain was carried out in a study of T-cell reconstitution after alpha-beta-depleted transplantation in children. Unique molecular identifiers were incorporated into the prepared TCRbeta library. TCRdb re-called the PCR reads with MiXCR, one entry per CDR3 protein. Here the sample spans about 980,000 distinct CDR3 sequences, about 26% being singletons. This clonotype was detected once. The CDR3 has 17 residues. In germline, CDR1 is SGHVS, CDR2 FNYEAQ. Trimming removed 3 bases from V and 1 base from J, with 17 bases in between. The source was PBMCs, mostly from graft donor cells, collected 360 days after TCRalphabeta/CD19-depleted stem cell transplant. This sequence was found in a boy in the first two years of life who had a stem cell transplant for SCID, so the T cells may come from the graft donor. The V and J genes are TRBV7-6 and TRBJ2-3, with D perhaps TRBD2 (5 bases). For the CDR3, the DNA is TGTGCCAGCAGCTTTTTGATGGTGAGCGGCCGCACAGATACGCAGTATTTT. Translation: CASSFLMVSGRTDTQYF.